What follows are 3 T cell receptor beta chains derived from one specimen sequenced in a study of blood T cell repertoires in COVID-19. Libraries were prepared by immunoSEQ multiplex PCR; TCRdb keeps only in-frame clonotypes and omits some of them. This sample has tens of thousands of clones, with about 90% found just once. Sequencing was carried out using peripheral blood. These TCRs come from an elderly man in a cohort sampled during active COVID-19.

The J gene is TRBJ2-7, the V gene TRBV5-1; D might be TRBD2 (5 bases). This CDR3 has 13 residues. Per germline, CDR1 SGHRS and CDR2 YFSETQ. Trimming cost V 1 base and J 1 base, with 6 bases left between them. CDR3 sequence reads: CASSLTGSYEQYV. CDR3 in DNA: TGCGCCAGCAGCTTGACGGGGTCCTACGAGCAGTACGTC.

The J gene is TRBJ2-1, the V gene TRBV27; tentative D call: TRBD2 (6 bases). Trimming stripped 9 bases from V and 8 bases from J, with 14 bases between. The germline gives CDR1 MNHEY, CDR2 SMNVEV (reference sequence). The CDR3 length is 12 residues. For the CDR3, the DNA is TGTGCCAGTGGGGGGACCTGGGATGAGCAGTTCTTC. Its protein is CASGGTWDEQFF.

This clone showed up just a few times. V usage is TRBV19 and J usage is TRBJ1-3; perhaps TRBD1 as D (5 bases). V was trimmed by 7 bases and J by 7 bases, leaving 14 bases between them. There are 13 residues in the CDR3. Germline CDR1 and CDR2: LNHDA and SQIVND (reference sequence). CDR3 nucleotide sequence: TGTGCCAGTAAATCCCCGGGACTGAACACCATATATTTT. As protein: CASKSPGLNTIYF.